The present T cell receptor (beta chain) was sequenced within a study of regulatory T cells in long-lasting Graves disease (dated by TCRdb to 2020 to 2022). At the level of the whole study: Newly diagnosed Graves' disease patients had taken antithyroid drugs for less than 3 months. This study used TCR sequencing and RNA sequencing of peripheral blood to compare persistent Graves' disease patients against newly diagnosed Graves' disease patients. The study was registered as a clinical trial and conducted in China. A total of some 35 samples underwent TCR sequencing, from about 13 patients with persistent Graves' disease and roughly 20 patients with newly diagnosed Graves' disease.

CDR1 and CDR2 were assigned from the germline V gene as MGHRA and YSYEKL. V drops 2 bases and J drops 2 bases, leaving 7 bases in between. The CDR3 runs 13 amino acids, cysteine and phenylalanine included. Only the CDR3 part of the read is kept: 39 bases, read in frame from the first base. This clonotype turned up a few times. Its cognate antigen has yet to be identified. Within one base of it there is no much larger clone, and no base qualities were kept. Preparation of the library involved multiplex PCR. Data came from an Illumina HiSeq 4000. CDR3 regions were amplified by Arm-PCR with iRepertoire HTBI primers to construct TCR beta libraries. Gel purification was performed on PCR products prior to sequencing. On the authors' methods: A total of 62 TRBV and some 15 TRBJ segments were identified across samples and were used for gene usage analysis of CDR3 amino acid clonotypes. Filtered high-quality paired reads were merged into contigs using COPE and FqMerger. Contigs were aligned with BLAST to IMGT TRBV, TRBD and TRBJ reference genes, and CDR3 was defined per IMGT. Any clonotype with a frequency above 0.1% was classified as a highly expanded clone. Shannon entropy was used to measure repertoire diversity, and the Gini coefficient was used to measure V-J evenness. Clonotypes shared by more than one individual were considered public. Clones were called with MiXCR by TCRdb after fastp trimmed the public reads at Q25, and only in-frame beta chains were retained. CDR3 protein duplicates are merged, each entry listing the most common genes and DNA. The V and J calls were not made by the authors but by TCRdb's processing. The sample table records approximately 470,000 distinct CDR3 sequences; 16% of these occur just once. The ten largest clones capture more than 9% of the sample.

Explained via the paper, the time point label denotes: newly diagnosed GD, antithyroid drugs for less than 3 months. For both TCR sequencing and RNA sequencing, RNA was extracted from PBMCs using TRIzol. Graves' disease was diagnosed according to American Thyroid Association guidelines. Patients for the study were recruited at an endocrinology department in Xi'an, China. Each patient gave about 10 milliliters of peripheral blood, collected in an EDTA anticoagulant tube. PBMCs were isolated by Ficoll Paque Plus density gradient separation without further T cell sorting. An Agilent 2100 Bioanalyzer and agarose gel were used to check RNA quality, and a NanoDrop 2000 was used to measure RNA concentration. Broad study findings and their caveats: Compared with newly diagnosed patients, patients with persistent Graves' disease had lower TCR Shannon entropy and fewer highly expanded clones, which suggests clonal expansion. Persistent disease showed preferential use of TRBV28, TRBJ1-2 and TRBJ2-5, whereas newly diagnosed disease favored TRBV20-1 and TRBJ2-1. Sequencing and analysis were limited to the TCR beta chain. Because the primary lesion, thyroid tissue, could not be accessed, the study looked at peripheral blood alone. Patients with persistent disease shared more public clonotypes (around 3,000) than newly diagnosed patients did (roughly 970). The authors acknowledged the small sample size as a limitation that may reduce accuracy.

These data were likewise used in another study, on T cells in Graves' hyperthyroidism and ophthalmopathy. Per that second paper: A patient counted as having stable Graves' hyperthyroidism if no progression to ophthalmopathy occurred over 18 months of follow-up. The hyperthyroidism patients were between 18 and 65 years old and newly diagnosed, with a disease duration of less than 2 months. Patients with uncontrolled infections, other autoimmune diseases, pregnancy or lactation were excluded. Diagnoses were based on clinical symptoms, serum thyroxine and TRAb, thyroid ultrasound and orbital computed tomography. A first-round RT-PCR of the TCR CDR3 used the HTBI primer set with the Qiagen OneStep RT-PCR kit. Most expanded thyroid clonotypes (frequency above 0.001) were also found in blood, which suggests that blood repertoires may mirror thyroid immune responses. In cross-validation, a model built on a 13 V-J signature told ophthalmopathy apart from stable hyperthyroidism with about 90% sensitivity and approximately 81% specificity, and in testing the same model reached 80%/75%. In validation, progression to ophthalmopathy was predicted by the model with 70.59% sensitivity and just over 72% specificity, a median of about 6.4 months before onset. A discovery cohort of roughly 100 patients, roughly 45 with Graves' ophthalmopathy and approximately 57 with stable Graves' hyperthyroidism, was used to find distinguishing TCR V-J signatures. Whether ophthalmopathy could be predicted prospectively was tested in an independent validation cohort made up of roughly 20 hyperthyroidism patients plus 17 patients who later progressed to ophthalmopathy. For training and testing, the 100 or so patients in the discovery cohort were randomly divided in a 7:3 ratio. In more than five Graves' hyperthyroidism patients, the study also compared T-cell repertoires from thyroid tissue with T-cell repertoires from blood. Once sampling was done, hyperthyroidism patients were given methimazole at a starting dose of 30 mg daily, whereas ophthalmopathy patients were given high-dose intravenous methylprednisolone. A second multiplex PCR round built the libraries, followed by size selection and purification. Paired-end sequencing of the libraries was performed with 100 bp reads on an Illumina HiSeq2000. SOAPnuke was used to process the raw data, removing reads that contained adapters or uncalled bases, had a mean Phred below 15, or lacked an exact match to the constant primer or identifier. COPE v1.2.5 was used to merge high-quality paired reads, and clonotypes were defined as unique nucleotide sequences. MiTCR v1.1 was used to align clonotypes to the IMGT TRBV, TRBD and TRBJ reference segments. Only V-J combinations with frequency above 0.0001, covering about 99% of repertoires, were analysed. A TCS score was defined as the ratio of F50 (clonal expansion) to E x V (chaos), with BLOSUM62-based TCRdist applied between CDR3 peptides within each V-J. Welch's t-statistics and random forest reduced approximately 520 V-J features to under 15, which were used in a naive Bayes classifier (R e1071). No statistical method was used to set the sample size in advance, and investigators knew the group allocation. According to the paper, TCR Vbeta CDR3 sequencing was carried out on over 130 peripheral blood samples, which came from under 50 ophthalmopathy, fewer than 80 hyperthyroidism and roughly 17 progressor patients.

This receptor chain uses TRBV4-1 and TRBJ2-7, and TRBD2 may be the D gene, going by 5 matching bases. The source of this sequence is a man aged 40-55 years with Graves disease. Donor details come from another sample of the same person, matched by shared clones. Sample: peripheral blood mononuclear cells (PBMCs), taken at new diagnosis, from a patient treated with antithyroid drugs. The DNA is as follows: TGCGCCAGCAGCCAAAGAGGGACCTACGAGCAGTACTTC. It is translated as CASSQRGTYEQYF.